This T cell receptor (beta chain) came from a study of T cell responses to AZD1222 COVID-19 vaccine. The study's findings and limits: Close to half of spike-specific TCRs reportedly recognize unmutated variant regions. Only a handful of AZD1222 recipients were seropositive at baseline. Across spike, vaccine-associated CD4 TCRs were found, dominant at 160-218 and 743-854. Possibly, clonal diversity was underestimated; donors were largely white British and included more females.

TCRdb's table, derived via immunoSEQ multiplex PCR, lists solely in-frame clones and lacks some. The table lists approximately 150,000 clones, approximately 95% of them singletons. Trimming pared 1 base from V and 0 bases from J, leaving 16 bases between. This CDR3 has 18 amino acids. Germline V CDR1 and CDR2: LGHDT, YNNKEL (reference sequence). Concerning this clone itself: Its antigen is still unknown.

The chain has TRBV3-1 (or the pseudogene TRBV3-2) and TRBJ2-1, with TRBD2 as a possible D gene (5 bases). The sequencing used peripheral blood, collected on day 0 of MenACWY control vaccination. This TCR was sampled from an adult in good health. CDR3 DNA: TGTGCCAGCAGCCAAGGTAGGTCGAAGCGGAGCTCCTACAATGAGCAGTTCTTC. It yields the protein CASSQGRSKRSSYNEQFF.